The 27 T cell receptor beta chains below all came from one sample that was sequenced in a study of shared clonotypes between healthy human individuals. Only in-frame clones appear in the TCRdb table, and some are missing; sequencing was by immunoSEQ multiplex PCR. Here the sample spans 1.4 million or so clones, 98% being singletons. The sample taken for sequencing was naive CD4+ T cells sorted from blood. Subset defined: CD45RA+ positively selected. The receptor source for this set is a man aged 25-40 years in good health.

The gene calls are TRBV29-1 and TRBJ2-2; TRBD2 matches 9 bases. Per germline, CDR1 SQVTM and CDR2 ANQGSEA. With V trimmed by 6 bases and J by 4 bases, 15 bases remained unmatched. The CDR3 loop spans 17 amino acids. CDR3 in DNA: TGCAGCGTCCGACGCGGGAGGGGGGCCGGACTCACCGGGGAGCTGTTTTTT. Residues: CSVRRGRGAGLTGELFF.

V and J are TRBV6-5 and TRBJ1-4; D may be TRBD1 (5 bases). The CDR3 runs 15 residues. The germline gives CDR1 MNHEY, CDR2 SVGAGI. Trimming stripped 6 bases from V and 0 bases from J, with 11 bases between. The CDR3 sequence is CASRKQATTNEKLFF. Written as DNA, the CDR3 is TGTGCCAGCAGAAAACAGGCTACAACTAATGAAAAACTGTTTTTT.

This clone came up once. The chain links TRBV15 to TRBJ2-7, with D hard to call. V lost 8 bases, J lost 7 bases, and 15 bases lay in between. The CDR3 runs to 12 residues. The germline V gene encodes CDR1 LNHNV and CDR2 YYDKDF (reference sequence). The CDR3 coding sequence is TGTGCCACCCGTTCACCTACCTCAGAGCAGTACTTC. As protein: CATRSPTSEQYF.

Only one count was recorded for this clone. The chain uses TRBV2 and TRBJ1-4; TRBD1 is a possible D gene (5 bases). The CDR3 loop spans 13 amino acids. V was clipped by 4 bases and J by 8 bases, with 11 bases between them. CDR1 and CDR2 (germline): SNHLY, FYNNEI. This CDR3 is CASSGTWGEKLFF. In nucleotides, the CDR3 is TGTGCCAGCAGTGGGACTTGGGGGGAAAAACTGTTTTTT.

This clone was seen just once. CDR3 sequence reads: CASSYGQNEKLFF. The CDR3 DNA reads as TGTGCCAGCAGCTACGGACAGAATGAAAAACTGTTTTTT. J is TRBJ1-4 and V is TRBV7-9; a weak D match, TRBD1 (6 bases). This CDR3 has 13 residues. V was trimmed by 4 bases and J by 5 bases, leaving 8 bases between them. CDR1 is SEHNR, CDR2 FQNEAQ, per germline (reference sequence).

The V call is TRBV4-3, the J call TRBJ2-7; a weak D match, TRBD2 (6 bases). The germline CDR1 and CDR2 sequences are LGHNA and YSLEER. CDR3 length equals 15 residues. V lost 0 bases and J 5 bases, leaving 14 bases between the germline ends. The DNA for the CDR3 is TGCGCCAGCAGCCAAGAATATCGGGGGAACGACGAGCAGTACTTC. This gives the protein CASSQEYRGNDEQYF.

The chain links TRBV5-1 to TRBJ2-3; the D is unclear. V was shortened by 0 bases and J by 5 bases, with 4 bases between the two germline ends. CDR3 length: 12 residues. Per germline, CDR1 SGHRS and CDR2 YFSETQ. Written as DNA, the CDR3 is TGCGCCAGCAGCTTGGTCGAAGATACGCAGTATTTT. Translation gives CASSLVEDTQYF.

V usage is TRBV5-4 and J usage is TRBJ2-1, with D hard to call. CDR1 and CDR2 from the germline V gene are SGHNT and YYREEE (reference sequence). The CDR3 extends over 13 amino acids. V lost 0 bases and J 8 bases, leaving 9 bases between the germline ends. This CDR3 is CASSLDRADEQFF. The CDR3 nucleotides are TGTGCCAGCAGCTTGGACCGGGCCGATGAGCAGTTCTTC.

This chain uses TRBV15 with TRBJ2-7, with D perhaps TRBD2 (6 bases). This CDR3 comprises 16 residues. Germline V gene lookup returns CDR1 LNHNV and CDR2 YYDKDF (reference sequence). With 0 bases removed from V and 6 bases from J, the gap between germline ends came to 18 bases. The CDR3: CATSRDSLVGGSEQYF. CDR3 nucleotides: TGTGCCACCAGCAGAGATTCTCTAGTGGGAGGATCCGAGCAGTACTTC. The entire variable domain, with the rest obtained from reference TRBV15 and TRBJ2-7, is as follows: DAMVIQNPRYQVTQFGKPVTLSCSQTLNHNVMYWYQQKSSQAPKLLFHYYDKDFNNEADTPDNFQSRRPNTSFCFLDIRSPGLGDTAMYLCATSRDSLVGGSEQYFGPGTRLTVT.

The V gene is TRBV19, the J gene TRBJ1-5, with TRBD1 as a possible D gene (5 bases). The CDR3 consists of 15 residues. From germline, CDR1 is LNHDA and CDR2 SQIVND (reference sequence). V was clipped by 5 bases and J by 0 bases, with 11 bases between them. The CDR3 protein is CASSDQGSSNQPQHF. The CDR3 coding sequence is TGTGCCAGTAGTGATCAGGGCTCTAGCAATCAGCCCCAGCATTTT.

The chain links TRBV5-1 to TRBJ2-1; D possibly corresponds to TRBD2 (6 bases). The CDR3 is 18 amino acids. The germline gives CDR1 SGHRS, CDR2 YFSETQ. Trimming removed 4 bases at V and 1 base at J, with 21 bases between. This CDR3 reads CASSPRSNGRWSYNEQFF. CDR3 coding DNA: TGCGCCAGCAGCCCCAGATCTAATGGGAGGTGGTCCTACAATGAGCAGTTCTTC.

V usage is TRBV6-6 and J usage is TRBJ1-2; D is uncertain. The CDR3 loop spans 15 amino acids. The V and J ends lost 0 bases and 1 base respectively, with 9 bases between them. Germline V gene lookup returns CDR1 MNHNY and CDR2 SVGAGI (reference sequence). The CDR3 protein is CASSYSTPGNYGYTF. The CDR3 DNA follows: TGTGCCAGCAGTTACTCGACCCCGGGTAACTATGGCTACACCTTC.

The V call is TRBV28, the J call TRBJ2-2, with D hard to call. Trimming took off 4 bases at V and 1 base at J, with 13 bases between the two ends. This CDR3 spans 16 amino acids. Germline lookup yields CDR1 MDHEN and CDR2 SYDVKM. CDR3 sequence reads: CASSSPGSRNTGELFF. The CDR3 DNA follows: TGTGCCAGCAGTTCCCCGGGCAGCCGGAACACCGGGGAGCTGTTTTTT.

Only one count was recorded for this clone. This chain uses TRBV9 with TRBJ1-2, with TRBD1 matching 7 bases. Germline CDR1 reads SGDLS; CDR2 reads YYNGEE. The CDR3 is 13 residues long. V shed 4 bases and J 6 bases; nucleotides not matched to a gene: 6. CDR3 sequence (DNA): TGTGCCAGCAGCAAGACGGGACAGAATGGCTACACCTTC. The encoded protein is CASSKTGQNGYTF.

The chain carries TRBV5-4 and TRBJ2-5; maybe TRBD1 (6 bases). The CDR3 contains 14 residues. V was trimmed by 4 bases and J by 2 bases, leaving 12 bases between them. Germline V CDR1 and CDR2: SGHNT, YYREEE (reference sequence). The CDR3 spells CASSPLGQQETQYF. Written as DNA, the CDR3 is TGTGCCAGCAGCCCTTTGGGACAACAAGAGACCCAGTACTTC.

The chain couples TRBV18 to TRBJ2-1, with D uncertain. Germline V gene sequence: CDR1 KGHSH, CDR2 LQKENI. The CDR3 is made up of 19 amino acids. The V end was cut by 4 bases, the J end by 7 bases, with 29 bases between. The CDR3 region has the DNA TGTGCCAGCTCACACAGAGCGTCCCAGTCTCAGTGGCTCTGGAATGAGCAGTTCTTC. Translation gives CASSHRASQSQWLWNEQFF. Drawing the rest from reference TRBV18 and TRBJ2-1, the complete variable domain is NAGVMQNPRHLVRRRGQEARLRCSPMKGHSHVYWYRQLPEEGLKFMVYLQKENIIDESGMPKERFSAEFPKEGPSILRIQQVVRGDSAAYFCASSHRASQSQWLWNEQFFGPGTRLTVL.

On this clone itself: At the DNA level, this CDR3 is encoded by other sequences in the same sample as well. The chain combines TRBV28 with TRBJ2-7; weak D call: TRBD1 (5 bases). Germline assignment: CDR1 MDHEN and CDR2 SYDVKM. This CDR3 contains 14 residues. Deletions cut 3 bases from V and 2 bases from J, with 11 bases between. CDR3 in amino acids: CASSFSRATYEQYF. CDR3 nucleotide sequence: TGTGCCAGCAGTTTCAGCAGGGCCACCTACGAGCAGTACTTC.

This clone appeared a single time. The chain is built from TRBV10-1 and TRBJ2-1, with 8 bases matching TRBD2. The germline V gene encodes CDR1 WNHNN and CDR2 SYGVQD (reference sequence). The V segment lost 9 bases and the J segment 4 bases; nucleotides outside the gene matches: 5. The CDR3 totals 13 residues. In nucleotides, the CDR3 is TGCGCCAGTTTCACTAGCGGATACAATGAGCAGTTCTTC. Its protein is CASFTSGYNEQFF.

V and J are TRBV9 and TRBJ2-1; TRBD1 might be the D (6 bases). The ends were cut back, 0 bases at V and 8 bases at J, with 12 bases in the middle. Germline V lookup: CDR1 SGDLS, CDR2 YYNGEE. This CDR3 spans 14 amino acids. In DNA form, the CDR3 reads TGTGCCAGCAGCGTAGCGGCAGGGGTGGATGAGCAGTTCTTC. Protein product: CASSVAAGVDEQFF. The full variable domain, with the rest looked up from reference TRBV9 and TRBJ2-1, is DSGVTQTPKHLITATGQRVTLRCSPRSGDLSVYWYQQSLDQGLQFLIQYYNGEERAKGNILERFSAQQFPDLHSELNLSSLELGDSALYFCASSVAAGVDEQFFGPGTRLTVL.

This sequence joins TRBV7-2 and TRBJ1-2; the D is unclear. Per the germline V gene, CDR1 is SGHTA and CDR2 is FQGNSA. Trimming shortened V by 1 base and J by 6 bases, and 18 bases separated the two germline ends. The CDR3 loop spans 16 amino acids. CDR3 sequence: CASSLEMLARQHGYTF. DNA of the CDR3: TGTGCCAGCAGCTTAGAAATGTTAGCGCGCCAGCATGGCTACACCTTC.

The chain employs TRBV29-1 and TRBJ1-2; D ambiguous. Trimming took 4 bases from V and 0 from J, leaving 6 bases between them. In germline, CDR1 is SQVTM, CDR2 ANQGSEA. The CDR3 covers 12 residues. DNA of the CDR3: TGCAGCGTTGCGGTAGCTAACTATGGCTACACCTTC. Protein: CSVAVANYGYTF.

The rearrangement joins TRBV5-4 to TRBJ2-5; 10 positions agree with TRBD2. Germline CDR1 reads SGHNT; CDR2 reads YYREEE (reference sequence). The V gene end was trimmed by 0 bases and the J gene end by 2 bases; junction bases not matched to a gene: 4. CDR3 length: 16 residues. The CDR3 DNA reads as TGTGCCAGCAGCTTGGGGTCTAGCGGGGGACAAGAGACCCAGTACTTC. It translates to CASSLGSSGGQETQYF.

The genes are TRBV5-4 and TRBJ1-2, with unresolved D. This CDR3 comprises 13 residues. V lost 4 bases, J lost 1 base, and 8 bases lay in between. Per germline, CDR1 SGHNT and CDR2 YYREEE (reference sequence). CDR3 DNA sequence: TGTGCCAGCAGCGAGCCGGTTAACTATGGCTACACCTTC. This encodes CASSEPVNYGYTF. The whole variable domain, filled in from reference TRBV5-4 and TRBJ1-2, reads ETGVTQSPTHLIKTRGQQVTLRCSSQSGHNTVSWYQQALGQGPQFIFQYYREEENGRGNFPPRFSGLQFPNYSSELNVNALELDDSALYLCASSEPVNYGYTFGSGTRLTVV.

Concerning this clone itself: The sample carries other DNA sequences with the same CDR3. The chain combines TRBV6-5 with TRBJ2-7; D not resolved. The CDR3 extends over 11 amino acids. V gave up 2 bases and J gave up 3 bases, with 2 bases separating them. Germline CDR1 and CDR2: MNHEY and SVGAGI. The CDR3 DNA reads TGTGCCAGCAGTTACCGCTACGAGCAGTACTTC. Encoded protein: CASSYRYEQYF.

This clone came up once. The J gene is TRBJ2-7, the V gene TRBV5-5; 9 positions agree with TRBD1. The CDR3 runs to 12 residues. The V segment lost 7 bases and the J segment 5 bases; nucleotides outside the gene matches: 4. Germline V gene sequence: CDR1 SGHKS, CDR2 YYEKEE (reference sequence). CDR3 DNA sequence: TGTGCCAGCGTTGACAGGGGGGACGAGCAGTACTTC. It codes for CASVDRGDEQYF.

The chain joins TRBV30 to TRBJ1-4; weak D call: TRBD1 (5 bases). Between the trimmed V and J ends, which lost 0 bases and 1 base, there was a span of 9 bases. CDR1 and CDR2 from the germline V gene are GTSNPN and SVGIG (reference sequence). The CDR3 extends over 15 amino acids. This CDR3 is CAWSVGAGTNEKLFF. CDR3 coding DNA: TGTGCCTGGAGTGTCGGGGCGGGAACTAATGAAAAACTGTTTTTT.

The chain joins TRBV5-1 to TRBJ2-1; D uncertain. The CDR3 extends over 13 amino acids. Germline values: CDR1 SGHRS, CDR2 YFSETQ. Trimming shortened V by 3 bases and J by 9 bases, and 13 bases separated the two germline ends. CDR3 in amino acids: CASSSLSDPEQFF. In DNA form, the CDR3 reads TGCGCCAGCAGCTCCCTAAGTGACCCTGAGCAGTTCTTC.